Listed here are 22 T cell receptor beta chains from one sample, sequenced in a study of T cell changes during pregnancy in multiple sclerosis. Sequencing was performed with immunoSEQ multiplex PCR; in TCRdb, only in-frame clones are kept and a portion is missing. The repertoire consists of under 90,000 clones, with roughly 90% occurring once and the leading ten covering over 3.5%. The starting material was peripheral blood, obtained after pregnancy. These TCRs come from a female donor in good health, enrolled as a control in a pregnancy study.

The rearrangement links TRBV4-3 to TRBJ1-6, with a possible D match to TRBD1 (5 bases). V lost 5 bases and J 8 bases, leaving 19 bases between the germline ends. The CDR3 sequence is 16 residues long. Germline CDR1 and CDR2: LGHNA and YSLEER. The CDR3 is CASSEDSGDRYSPLHF. CDR3 in DNA: TGCGCCAGCAGCGAGGATAGTGGAGACAGATATTCACCCCTCCACTTT.

The chain links TRBV19 to TRBJ2-3; 10 bases align to TRBD2. J gave up 4 bases and V 5 bases, and 18 bases lay outside the gene matches. Germline V gene data show CDR1 as LNHDA and CDR2 as SQIVND (reference sequence). CDR3 length equals 19 residues. In DNA form, the CDR3 reads TGTGCCAGTAGTCCAACTGCATTAGCGGGGGGTGGGCGGGCAGATACGCAGTATTTT. It codes for CASSPTALAGGGRADTQYF.

V and J are TRBV6-4 and TRBJ2-2; 10 bases fit TRBD2. The germline V gene has CDR1 MRHNA and CDR2 SNTAGT. The CDR3 covers 16 residues. V lost 7 bases, J lost 2 bases, and 7 bases stayed unmatched. The CDR3 coding sequence is TGTGCCAGCACCCGGACTAGCGGAATCAACACCGGGGAGCTGTTTTTT. Encoded protein: CASTRTSGINTGELFF.

V and J are TRBV6-5 and TRBJ1-1; possible D gene TRBD1, 5 bases. Trimming took 0 bases from V and 9 from J, leaving 14 bases between them. CDR1 is MNHEY, CDR2 SVGAGI, per germline. CDR3 length equals 14 residues. The CDR3 region has the DNA TGTGCCAGCAGTTACTCGGGGGGTAGGGGCAAAGCTTTCTTT. Its protein is CASSYSGGRGKAFF.

The chain is built from TRBV30 and TRBJ2-7; 8 bases are a match to TRBD2. After removal of 5 bases from V and 0 bases from J, the junction contained 3 bases not matched to a gene. Germline CDR1 is GTSNPN and CDR2 is SVGIG (reference sequence). The CDR3 covers 13 residues. CDR3 protein: CAWFSGSSYEQYF. In nucleotides, the CDR3 is TGTGCCTGGTTCAGCGGGAGCTCCTACGAGCAGTACTTC.

In this sample, this clone turned up once. This CDR3 is CASSLGLGERYRTDTQYF. DNA of the CDR3: TGTGCCAGCAGCTTGGGGTTGGGAGAGCGGTACCGCACAGATACGCAGTATTTT. The chain has TRBV5-4 and TRBJ2-3, with D tentatively TRBD2 (5 bases). Trimming took off 0 bases at V and 1 base at J, with 18 bases between the two ends. The CDR3 extends over 18 amino acids. The V gene's germline CDR1 is SGHNT and CDR2 YYREEE (reference sequence).

The chain employs TRBV19 and TRBJ2-1; TRBD2 might be the D (6 bases). Deletions cut 6 bases from V and 0 bases from J, with 12 bases between. The germline gives CDR1 LNHDA, CDR2 SQIVND (reference sequence). The CDR3 length is 15 residues. The CDR3 DNA follows: TGTGCCAGTAGAATTCGGGGGAGCTCCTACAATGAGCAGTTCTTC. Protein sequence: CASRIRGSSYNEQFF.

The V call is TRBV25-1, the J call TRBJ1-1, with D maybe TRBD1 (5 bases). The germline V and J ends were trimmed by 4 bases and 0 bases, with 12 bases remaining between them. The CDR3 extends over 15 amino acids. Germline lookup yields CDR1 MGHDK and CDR2 SYGVNS. Here the CDR3 reads CASSVLDSMNTEAFF. The DNA for the CDR3 is TGTGCCAGCAGTGTCCTAGACAGCATGAACACTGAAGCTTTCTTT. Drawing the rest from reference TRBV25-1 and TRBJ1-1, the complete variable domain is EADIYQTPRYLVIGTGKKITLECSQTMGHDKMYWYQQDPGMELHLIHYSYGVNSTEKGDLSSESTVSRIRTEHFPLTLESARPSHTSQYLCASSVLDSMNTEAFFGQGTRLTVV.

In nucleotides, the CDR3 is TGTGCCAGCAGTGAATTCAGGGGAACCAGCACAGATACGCAGTATTTT. Protein sequence: CASSEFRGTSTDTQYF. The chain links TRBV6-1 to TRBJ2-3, with D tentatively TRBD1 (6 bases). V was shortened by 2 bases and J by 0 bases, with 12 bases between the two germline ends. CDR3 length: 16 residues. CDR1 MNHNS and CDR2 SASEGT come from the germline V gene.

The genes are TRBV19 and TRBJ2-7; TRBD1 aligns across 7 bases. This CDR3 is built from 14 residues. The V and J ends lost 5 bases and 3 bases, in that order; junction bases with no gene match: 7. Germline assignment: CDR1 LNHDA and CDR2 SQIVND (reference sequence). In nucleotides, the CDR3 is TGTGCCAGTAGTCCTCGACAGGGTTACTACGAGCAGTACTTC. It codes for CASSPRQGYYEQYF.

The genes are TRBV28 and TRBJ1-2, with D hard to call. Per germline, CDR1 MDHEN and CDR2 SYDVKM. This CDR3 has 15 amino acids. The V end lost 6 bases, the J end lost 4 bases, and 18 bases lay between the germline ends. The CDR3 sequence: CASSYLLSSPYGYTF. The CDR3 DNA reads TGTGCCAGCAGCTACCTATTGTCCTCTCCCTATGGCTACACCTTC.

J is TRBJ2-7 and V is TRBV27; TRBD2 might be the D (6 bases). Germline loops: CDR1 MNHEY, CDR2 SMNVEV (reference sequence). This CDR3 has 15 residues. The V end lost 5 bases, the J end lost 0 bases, and 14 bases lay between the germline ends. The CDR3 DNA reads TGTGCCAGCAGTGACAGCGGGCCGCTCTCCTACGAGCAGTACTTC. This sequence encodes CASSDSGPLSYEQYF.

The chain has TRBV12-1 and TRBJ2-7; the table gives TRBD2 as D, unverified against the DNA. TRBV12-1 is designated a pseudogene. The CDR3 sequence is 17 residues long. Here the CDR3 DNA reads TGTGCCAGCAGCTCGAAAACGGGACTAGCGGGGGACTACGAGCAGTACTTC. Protein product: CASSSKTGLAGDYEQYF.

The chain carries TRBV5-1 and TRBJ2-5; TRBD2 aligns across 11 bases. The DNA matches TRBJ2-7 better at its end, which makes the J call doubtful. The CDR3 loop spans 16 amino acids. Looked up from germline, CDR1 is SGHRS and CDR2 is YFSETQ. The DNA for the CDR3 is TGCGCCAGCAGCTTGGCCCAACTAGCGGGAGCTTACGAGCAGTACTTC. Translation gives CASSLAQLAGAYEQYF.

V and J are TRBV27 and TRBJ1-1; perhaps TRBD1 as D (5 bases). Trimming left V 6 bases short and J 0 bases short, with 14 bases between. Germline CDR1 MNHEY, CDR2 SMNVEV (reference sequence). The CDR3 runs 15 residues. CDR3 region: CASRRTSELNTEAFF. CDR3 coding DNA: TGTGCCAGCAGGAGGACATCAGAATTGAACACTGAAGCTTTCTTT.

In DNA form, the CDR3 reads TGCGCCAGCAGGGCTGTCCCCGGGGAGCTGTTTTTT. This encodes CASRAVPGELFF. This chain uses TRBV10-1 with TRBJ2-2; unclear D gene. The CDR3 consists of 12 residues. Trimming shortened V by 6 bases and J by 6 bases, and 8 bases separated the two germline ends. CDR1 is WNHNN, CDR2 SYGVQD, per germline (reference sequence).

The V call is TRBV7-3, the J call TRBJ2-1; TRBD1 might be the D (5 bases). The ends were cut back, 2 bases at V and 8 bases at J, with 7 bases in the middle. Germline V gene sequence: CDR1 SGHTA, CDR2 FQGTGA. The CDR3 has 12 amino acids. The chain's CDR3 is CASSLQGHEQFF. As DNA, the CDR3 is TGTGCCAGCAGCTTACAGGGTCATGAGCAGTTCTTC.

V is TRBV6-5 and J is TRBJ2-3; D unclear. V lost 7 bases to trimming and J lost 3 bases, with 11 bases between them. This CDR3 comprises 13 residues. From germline, CDR1 is MNHEY and CDR2 SVGAGI. In DNA, the CDR3 is TGTGCCAGCAACCACCCCCGGACAGATACGCAGTATTTT. It translates to CASNHPRTDTQYF.

The chain combines TRBV5-1 with TRBJ2-5, with 8 positions matching TRBD1. The ends lost 4 bases at V and 5 bases at J; junction bases unmatched: 4. CDR1 SGHRS and CDR2 YFSETQ come from the germline V gene. This CDR3 is built from 13 residues. The CDR3 loop reads CASSKTGEETQYF. The DNA of the CDR3 is TGCGCCAGCAGCAAGACAGGGGAGGAGACCCAGTACTTC. Combining the CDR3 with reference TRBV5-1 and TRBJ2-5 gives the whole variable domain KAGVTQTPRYLIKTRGQQVTLSCSPISGHRSVSWYQQTPGQGLQFLFEYFSETQRNKGNFPGRFSGRQFSNSRSEMNVSTLELGDSALYLCASSKTGEETQYFGPGTRLLVL.

J is TRBJ2-7 and V is TRBV5-5; D unclear. Trimming cost V 0 bases and J 2 bases, with 9 bases left between them. There are 14 residues in the CDR3. Germline CDR1 SGHKS, CDR2 YYEKEE (reference sequence). CDR3 sequence reads: CASSLVLGAYEQYF. CDR3 DNA: TGTGCCAGCAGCTTGGTCCTAGGCGCCTACGAGCAGTACTTC.

The CDR3 protein is CASSFSYEQYF. The CDR3 region has the DNA TGTGCCAGCAGTTTCTCTTACGAGCAGTACTTC. This sequence joins TRBV28 and TRBJ2-7; no clear D gene. Trimming took off 3 bases at V and 4 bases at J, with 4 bases between the two ends. Germline V gene lookup returns CDR1 MDHEN and CDR2 SYDVKM. The CDR3 is 11 amino acids.

The chain links TRBV18 to TRBJ1-4; tentatively, D is TRBD1 (6 bases). The CDR3 spans 15 residues. The V and J ends lost 2 bases and 5 bases respectively, with 12 bases between them. CDR1 is KGHSH and CDR2 is LQKENI in the germline V gene. The CDR3 DNA sequence: TGTGCCAGCTCACCAAGGACAGTACCAAATGAAAAACTGTTTTTT. This sequence encodes CASSPRTVPNEKLFF.